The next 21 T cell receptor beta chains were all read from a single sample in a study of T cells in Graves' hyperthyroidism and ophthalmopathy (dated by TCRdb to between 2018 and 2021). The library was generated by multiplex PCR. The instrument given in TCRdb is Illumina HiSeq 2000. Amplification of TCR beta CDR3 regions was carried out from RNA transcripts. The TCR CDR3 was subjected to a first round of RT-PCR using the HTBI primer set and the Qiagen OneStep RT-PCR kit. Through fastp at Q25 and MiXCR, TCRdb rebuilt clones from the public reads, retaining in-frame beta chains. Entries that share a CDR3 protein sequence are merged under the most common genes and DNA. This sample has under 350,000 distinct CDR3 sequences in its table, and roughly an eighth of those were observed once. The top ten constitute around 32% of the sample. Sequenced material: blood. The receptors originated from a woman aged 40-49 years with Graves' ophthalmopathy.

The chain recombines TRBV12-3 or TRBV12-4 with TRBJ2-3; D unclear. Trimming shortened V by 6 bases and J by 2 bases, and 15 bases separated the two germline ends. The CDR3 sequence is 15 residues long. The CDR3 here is CASSEYQKLTDTQYF. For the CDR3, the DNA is TGTGCCAGCAGCGAATACCAGAAACTCACAGATACGCAGTATTTT.

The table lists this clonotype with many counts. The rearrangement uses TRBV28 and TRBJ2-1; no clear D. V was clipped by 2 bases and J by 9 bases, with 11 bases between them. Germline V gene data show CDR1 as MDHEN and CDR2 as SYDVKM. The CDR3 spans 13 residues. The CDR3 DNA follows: TGTGCCAGCAGTTTAGCAGGTTCGCGTGAGCAGTTCTTC. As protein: CASSLAGSREQFF.

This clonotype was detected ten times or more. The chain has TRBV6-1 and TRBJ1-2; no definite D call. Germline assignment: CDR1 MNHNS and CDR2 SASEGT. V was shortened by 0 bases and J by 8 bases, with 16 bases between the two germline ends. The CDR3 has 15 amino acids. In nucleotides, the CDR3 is TGTGCCAGCAGTGAAGCAACGGGCCCATGGGGAGGCTACACCTTC. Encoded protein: CASSEATGPWGGYTF.

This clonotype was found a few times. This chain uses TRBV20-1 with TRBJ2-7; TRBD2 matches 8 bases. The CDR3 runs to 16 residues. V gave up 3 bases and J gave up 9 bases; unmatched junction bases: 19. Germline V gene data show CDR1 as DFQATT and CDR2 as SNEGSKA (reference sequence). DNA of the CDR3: TGCAGTGCTAGCTCCCCCGGGGGGGAAAGGCCTTCTGGGCAGTACTTC. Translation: CSASSPGGERPSGQYF.

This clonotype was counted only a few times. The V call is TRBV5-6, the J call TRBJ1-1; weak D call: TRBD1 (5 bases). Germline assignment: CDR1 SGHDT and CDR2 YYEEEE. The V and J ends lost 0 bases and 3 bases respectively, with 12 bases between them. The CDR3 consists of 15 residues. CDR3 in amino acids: CASSLGTIPYTEAFF. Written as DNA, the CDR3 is TGTGCCAGCAGCTTGGGGACAATCCCCTACACTGAAGCTTTCTTT. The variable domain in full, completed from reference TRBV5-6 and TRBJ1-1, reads DAGVTQSPTHLIKTRGQQVTLRCSPKSGHDTVSWYQQALGQGPQFIFQYYEEEERQRGNFPDRFSGHQFPNYSSELNVNALLLGDSALYLCASSLGTIPYTEAFFGQGTRLTVV.

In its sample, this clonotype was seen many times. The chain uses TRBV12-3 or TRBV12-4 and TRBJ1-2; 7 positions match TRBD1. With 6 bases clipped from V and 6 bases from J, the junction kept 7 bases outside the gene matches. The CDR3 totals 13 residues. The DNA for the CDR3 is TGTGCCAGCAGCAGAGACAGGGCTAATGGCTACACCTTC. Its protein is CASSRDRANGYTF.

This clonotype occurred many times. The CDR3: CATSWGLAADTQYF. The CDR3 DNA sequence: TGTGCCACCAGCTGGGGACTAGCGGCAGATACGCAGTATTTT. The chain employs TRBV15 and TRBJ2-3; 11 nucleotides align to TRBD2. The CDR3 is 14 amino acids. The junction had 2 bases not matched to a gene; V was cut back by 5 bases and J by 4 bases. Germline CDR1 reads LNHNV; CDR2 reads YYDKDF (reference sequence).

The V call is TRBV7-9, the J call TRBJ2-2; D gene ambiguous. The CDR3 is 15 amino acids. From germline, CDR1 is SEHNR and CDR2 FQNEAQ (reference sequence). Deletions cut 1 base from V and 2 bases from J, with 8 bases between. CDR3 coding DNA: TGTGCCAGCAGCTTAGTGGCACGTAACACCGGGGAGCTGTTTTTT. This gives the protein CASSLVARNTGELFF.

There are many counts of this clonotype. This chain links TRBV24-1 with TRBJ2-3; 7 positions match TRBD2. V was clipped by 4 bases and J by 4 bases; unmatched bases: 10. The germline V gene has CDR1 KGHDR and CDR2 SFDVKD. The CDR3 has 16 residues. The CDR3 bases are TGTGCCACCAGTGACCAGCGGGATCTCGTCGCAGATACGCAGTATTTT. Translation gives CATSDQRDLVADTQYF.

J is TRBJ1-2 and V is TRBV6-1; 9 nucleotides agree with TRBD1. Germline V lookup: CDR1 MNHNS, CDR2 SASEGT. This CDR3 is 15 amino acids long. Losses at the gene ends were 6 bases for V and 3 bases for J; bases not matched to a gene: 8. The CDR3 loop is CASRPQGADDYGYTF. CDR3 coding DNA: TGTGCCAGCAGGCCACAGGGGGCGGATGACTATGGCTACACCTTC.

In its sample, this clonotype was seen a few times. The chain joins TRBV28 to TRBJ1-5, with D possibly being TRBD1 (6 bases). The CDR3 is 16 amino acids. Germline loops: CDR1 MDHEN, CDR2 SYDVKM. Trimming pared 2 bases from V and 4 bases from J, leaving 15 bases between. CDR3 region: CASSLIGQGRNQPQHF. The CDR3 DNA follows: TGTGCCAGCAGTTTAATAGGTCAGGGGAGGAATCAGCCCCAGCATTTT.

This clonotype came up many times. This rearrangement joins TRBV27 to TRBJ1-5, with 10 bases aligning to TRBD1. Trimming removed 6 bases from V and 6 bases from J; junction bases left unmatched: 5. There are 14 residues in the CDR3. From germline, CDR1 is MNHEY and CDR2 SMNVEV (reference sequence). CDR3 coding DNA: TGTGCCAGCAGGGGGACAGGGGAGGGTCAGCCCCAGCATTTT. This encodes CASRGTGEGQPQHF.

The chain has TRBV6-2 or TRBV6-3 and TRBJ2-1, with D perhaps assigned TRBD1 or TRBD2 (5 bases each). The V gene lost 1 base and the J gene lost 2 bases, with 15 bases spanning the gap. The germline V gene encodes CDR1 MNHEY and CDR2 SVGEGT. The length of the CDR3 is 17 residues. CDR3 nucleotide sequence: TGTGCCAGCAGTTACTTCGGTGCGAGGGGAGCCTACAATGAGCAGTTCTTC. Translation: CASSYFGARGAYNEQFF.

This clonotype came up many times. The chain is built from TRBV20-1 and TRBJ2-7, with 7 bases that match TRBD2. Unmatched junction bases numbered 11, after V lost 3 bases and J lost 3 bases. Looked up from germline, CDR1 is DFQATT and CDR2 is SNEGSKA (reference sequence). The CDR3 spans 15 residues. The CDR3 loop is CSASFASGPFYEQYF. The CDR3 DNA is TGCAGTGCTAGCTTCGCTAGCGGACCCTTCTACGAGCAGTACTTC.

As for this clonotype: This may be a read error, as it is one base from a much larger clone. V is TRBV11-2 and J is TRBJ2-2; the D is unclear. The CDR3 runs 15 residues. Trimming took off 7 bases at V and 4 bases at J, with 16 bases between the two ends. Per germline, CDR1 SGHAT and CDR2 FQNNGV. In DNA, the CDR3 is TGTGCCAGCATCGAATGGTTGGTCGGCACCGGGGAGCTGTTTTTT. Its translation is CASIEWLVGTGELFF.

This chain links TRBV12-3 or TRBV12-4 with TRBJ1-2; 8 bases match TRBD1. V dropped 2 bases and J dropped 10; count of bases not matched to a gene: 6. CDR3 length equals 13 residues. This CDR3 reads CASSLKTGVIYTF. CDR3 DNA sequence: TGTGCCAGCAGTTTAAAGACAGGGGTGATCTACACCTTC.

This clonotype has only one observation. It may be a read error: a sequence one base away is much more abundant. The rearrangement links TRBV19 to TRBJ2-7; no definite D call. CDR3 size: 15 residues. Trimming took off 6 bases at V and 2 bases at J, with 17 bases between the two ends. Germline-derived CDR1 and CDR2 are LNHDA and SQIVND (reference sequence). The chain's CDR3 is CASRMSLGSAYEQYF. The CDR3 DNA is TGTGCCAGTAGGATGAGTCTGGGCAGCGCCTACGAGCAGTACTTC.

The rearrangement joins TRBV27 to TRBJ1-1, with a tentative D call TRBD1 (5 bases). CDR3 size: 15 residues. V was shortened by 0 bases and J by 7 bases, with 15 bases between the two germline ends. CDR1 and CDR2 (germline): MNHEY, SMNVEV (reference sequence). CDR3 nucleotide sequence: TGTGCCAGCAGTTTATCGGGGGGAAGTCTGTATGAAGCTTTCTTT. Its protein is CASSLSGGSLYEAFF.

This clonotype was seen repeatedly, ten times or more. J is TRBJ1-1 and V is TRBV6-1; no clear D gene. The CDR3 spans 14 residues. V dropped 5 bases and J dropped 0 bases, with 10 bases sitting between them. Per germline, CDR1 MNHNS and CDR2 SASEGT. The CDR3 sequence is CASSSTDMNTEAFF. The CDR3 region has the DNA TGTGCCAGCAGTAGCACCGACATGAACACTGAAGCTTTCTTT.

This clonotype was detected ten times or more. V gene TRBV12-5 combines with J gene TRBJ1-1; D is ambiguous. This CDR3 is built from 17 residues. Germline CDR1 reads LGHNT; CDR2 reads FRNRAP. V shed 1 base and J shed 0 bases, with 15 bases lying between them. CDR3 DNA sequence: TGTGCTAGTGGTTTGGGGGGTTATGAGGGTCTGAACACTGAAGCTTTCTTT. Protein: CASGLGGYEGLNTEAFF.

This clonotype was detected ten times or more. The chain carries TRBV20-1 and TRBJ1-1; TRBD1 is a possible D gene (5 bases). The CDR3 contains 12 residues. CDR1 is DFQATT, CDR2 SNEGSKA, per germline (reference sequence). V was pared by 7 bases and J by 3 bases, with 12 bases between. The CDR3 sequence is CSVSREDTEAFF. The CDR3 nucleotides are TGCAGTGTTTCCAGGGAGGACACTGAAGCTTTCTTT.